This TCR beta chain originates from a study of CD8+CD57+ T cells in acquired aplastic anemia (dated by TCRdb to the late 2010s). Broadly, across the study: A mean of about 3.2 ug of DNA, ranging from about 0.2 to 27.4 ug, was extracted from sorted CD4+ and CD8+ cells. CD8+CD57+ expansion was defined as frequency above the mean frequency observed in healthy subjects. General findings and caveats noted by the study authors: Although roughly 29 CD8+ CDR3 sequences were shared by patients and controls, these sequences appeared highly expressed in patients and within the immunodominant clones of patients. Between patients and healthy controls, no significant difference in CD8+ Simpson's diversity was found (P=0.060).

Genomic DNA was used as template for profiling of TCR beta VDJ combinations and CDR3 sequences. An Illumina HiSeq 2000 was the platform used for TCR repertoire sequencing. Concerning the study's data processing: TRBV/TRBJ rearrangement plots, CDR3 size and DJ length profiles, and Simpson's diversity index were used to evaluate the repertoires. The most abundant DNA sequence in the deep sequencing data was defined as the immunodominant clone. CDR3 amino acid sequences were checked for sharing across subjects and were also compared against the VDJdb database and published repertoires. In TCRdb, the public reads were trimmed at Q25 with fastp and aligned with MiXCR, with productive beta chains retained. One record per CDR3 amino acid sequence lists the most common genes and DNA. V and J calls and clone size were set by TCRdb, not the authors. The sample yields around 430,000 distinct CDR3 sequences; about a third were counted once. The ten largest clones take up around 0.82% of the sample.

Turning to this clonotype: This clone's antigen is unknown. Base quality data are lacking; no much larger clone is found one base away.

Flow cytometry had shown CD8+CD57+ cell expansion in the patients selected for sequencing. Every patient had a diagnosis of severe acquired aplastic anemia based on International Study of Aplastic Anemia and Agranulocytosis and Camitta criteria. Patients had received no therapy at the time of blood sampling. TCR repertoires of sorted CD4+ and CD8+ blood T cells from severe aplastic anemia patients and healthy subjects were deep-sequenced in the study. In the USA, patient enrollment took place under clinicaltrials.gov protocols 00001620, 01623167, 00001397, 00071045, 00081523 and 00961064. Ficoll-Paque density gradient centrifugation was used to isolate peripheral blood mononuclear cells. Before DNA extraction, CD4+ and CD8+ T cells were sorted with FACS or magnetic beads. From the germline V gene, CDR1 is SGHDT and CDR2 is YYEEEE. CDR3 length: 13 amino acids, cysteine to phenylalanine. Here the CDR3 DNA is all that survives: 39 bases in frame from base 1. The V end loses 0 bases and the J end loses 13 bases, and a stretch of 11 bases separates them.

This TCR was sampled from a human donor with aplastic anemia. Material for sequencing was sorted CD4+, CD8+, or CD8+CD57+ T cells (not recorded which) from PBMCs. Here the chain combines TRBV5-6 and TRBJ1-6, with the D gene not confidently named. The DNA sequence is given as TGTGCCAGCAGCTTGGTTTCTGAATCCCCCCTCCACTTT. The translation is CASSLVSESPLHF.